This T cell receptor beta chain stems from a study of identical twins. Each cDNA held unique molecular identifiers, and template switching gave it a universal primer site. A single record per CDR3 protein comes from TCRdb applying MiXCR to the 5' RACE reads. The sample records hundreds of thousands of distinct CDR3 sequences, 20% to 25% being singletons. V lost 4 bases to trimming and J lost 8 bases; unmatched junction nucleotides: 3. The CDR3 spans 13 residues. These same records also appear under a second study, on T cells expressing NK-cell markers. That work states: Where several donors were concerned, these clonotypes also led the CD3+CD56-NKG2C+ fraction.

The chain employs TRBV12-3 or TRBV12-4 and TRBJ2-1; 9 bases fit TRBD2. The specimen was CD4+ T cells sorted from blood. The clonotype was recovered from a woman between 18 and 29 years old in good health. In nucleotides, the CDR3 is TGTGCCAGCAGTTCGGGACTAGCTCATGAGCAGTTCTTC. Its protein is CASSSGLAHEQFF.